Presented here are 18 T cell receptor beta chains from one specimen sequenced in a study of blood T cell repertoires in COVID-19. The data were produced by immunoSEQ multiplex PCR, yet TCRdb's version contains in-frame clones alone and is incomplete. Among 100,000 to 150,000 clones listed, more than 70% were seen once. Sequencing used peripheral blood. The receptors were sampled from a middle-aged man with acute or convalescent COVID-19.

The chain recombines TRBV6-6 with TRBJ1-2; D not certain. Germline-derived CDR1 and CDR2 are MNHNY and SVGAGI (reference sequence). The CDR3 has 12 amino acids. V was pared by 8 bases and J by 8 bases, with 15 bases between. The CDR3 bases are TGTGCCAGCTCTCCCCAATCGAGGGGCTACACCTTC. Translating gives CASSPQSRGYTF.

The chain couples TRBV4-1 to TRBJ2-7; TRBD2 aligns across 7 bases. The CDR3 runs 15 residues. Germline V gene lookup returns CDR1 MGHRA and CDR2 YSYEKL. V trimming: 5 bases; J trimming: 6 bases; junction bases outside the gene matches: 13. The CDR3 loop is CASSGLVSSMGEQYF. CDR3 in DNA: TGCGCCAGCAGCGGACTAGTCTCCTCGATGGGCGAGCAGTACTTC.

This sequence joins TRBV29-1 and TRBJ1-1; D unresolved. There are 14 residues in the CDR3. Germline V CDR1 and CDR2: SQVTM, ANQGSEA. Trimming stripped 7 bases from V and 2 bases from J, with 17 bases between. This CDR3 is CSARKRDINTEAFF. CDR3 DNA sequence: TGCAGCGCTCGGAAACGGGATATTAACACTGAAGCTTTCTTT.

In DNA, the CDR3 is TGCGCCAGCAGCTTAGGACAGGAGGGTCTCGATGAGCAGTTCTTC. Its translation is CASSLGQEGLDEQFF. The V call is TRBV5-1, the J call TRBJ2-1, with D perhaps TRBD1 (7 bases). Germline assignment: CDR1 SGHRS and CDR2 YFSETQ. The CDR3 runs to 15 residues. The V gene lost 2 bases and the J gene lost 8 bases, with 17 bases spanning the gap.

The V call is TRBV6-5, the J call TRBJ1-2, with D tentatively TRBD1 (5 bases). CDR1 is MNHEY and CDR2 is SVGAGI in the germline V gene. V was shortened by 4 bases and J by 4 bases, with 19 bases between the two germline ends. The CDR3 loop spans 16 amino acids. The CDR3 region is CASSLITGHSPYGYTF. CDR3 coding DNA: TGTGCCAGCAGTTTAATTACCGGACACTCACCCTATGGCTACACCTTC.

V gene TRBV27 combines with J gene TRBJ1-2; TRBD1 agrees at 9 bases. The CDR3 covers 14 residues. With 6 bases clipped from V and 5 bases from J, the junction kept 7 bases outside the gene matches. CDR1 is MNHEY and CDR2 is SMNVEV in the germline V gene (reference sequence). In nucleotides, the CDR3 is TGTGCCAGCAGCGAGACAGGGGGAAGGTATGGCTACACCTTC. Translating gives CASSETGGRYGYTF.

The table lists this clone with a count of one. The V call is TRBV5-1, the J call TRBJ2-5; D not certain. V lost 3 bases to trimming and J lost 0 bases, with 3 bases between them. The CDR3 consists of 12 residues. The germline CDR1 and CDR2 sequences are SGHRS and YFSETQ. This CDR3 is CASSYNQETQYF. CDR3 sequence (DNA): TGCGCCAGCAGCTACAACCAAGAGACCCAGTACTTC.

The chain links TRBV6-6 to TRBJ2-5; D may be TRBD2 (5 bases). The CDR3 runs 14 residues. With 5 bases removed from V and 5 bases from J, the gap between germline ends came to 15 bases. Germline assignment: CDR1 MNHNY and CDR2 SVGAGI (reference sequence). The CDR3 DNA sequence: TGTGCCAGCAGTGACGGGGTTAATACGGAGACCCAGTACTTC. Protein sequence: CASSDGVNTETQYF.

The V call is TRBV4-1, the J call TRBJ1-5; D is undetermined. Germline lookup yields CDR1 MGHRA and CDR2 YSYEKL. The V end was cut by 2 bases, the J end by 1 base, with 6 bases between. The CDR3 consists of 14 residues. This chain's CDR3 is CASSQTESNQPQHF. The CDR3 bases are TGCGCCAGCAGCCAAACAGAGAGCAATCAGCCCCAGCATTTT.

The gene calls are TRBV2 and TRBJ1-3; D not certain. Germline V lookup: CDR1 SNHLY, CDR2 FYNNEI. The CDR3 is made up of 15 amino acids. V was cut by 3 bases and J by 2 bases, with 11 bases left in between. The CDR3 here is CASSESSGAGNTIYF. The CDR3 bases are TGTGCCAGCAGTGAGAGTTCCGGAGCTGGAAACACCATATATTTT.

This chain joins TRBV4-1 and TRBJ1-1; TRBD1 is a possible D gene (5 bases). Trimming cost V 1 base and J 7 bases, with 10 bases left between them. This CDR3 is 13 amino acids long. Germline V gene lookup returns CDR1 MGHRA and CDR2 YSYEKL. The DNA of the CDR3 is TGCGCCAGCAGCCAAGGGGCAGGGCGTGAAGCTTTCTTT. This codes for CASSQGAGREAFF.

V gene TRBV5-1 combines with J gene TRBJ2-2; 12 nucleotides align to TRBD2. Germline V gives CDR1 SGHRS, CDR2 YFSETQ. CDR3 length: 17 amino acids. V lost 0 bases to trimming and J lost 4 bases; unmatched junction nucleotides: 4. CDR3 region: CASSLGLAGAPTGELFF. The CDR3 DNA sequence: TGCGCCAGCAGCTTGGGACTAGCGGGAGCTCCCACCGGGGAGCTGTTTTTT. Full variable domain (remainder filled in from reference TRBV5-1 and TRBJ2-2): KAGVTQTPRYLIKTRGQQVTLSCSPISGHRSVSWYQQTPGQGLQFLFEYFSETQRNKGNFPGRFSGRQFSNSRSEMNVSTLELGDSALYLCASSLGLAGAPTGELFFGEGSRLTVL.

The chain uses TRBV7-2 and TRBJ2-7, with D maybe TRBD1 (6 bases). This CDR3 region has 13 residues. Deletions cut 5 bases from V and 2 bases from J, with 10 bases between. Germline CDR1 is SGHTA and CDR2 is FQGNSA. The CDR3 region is CASSLDRTYEQYF. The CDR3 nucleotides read TGTGCCAGCAGCCTAGACAGGACCTACGAGCAGTACTTC.

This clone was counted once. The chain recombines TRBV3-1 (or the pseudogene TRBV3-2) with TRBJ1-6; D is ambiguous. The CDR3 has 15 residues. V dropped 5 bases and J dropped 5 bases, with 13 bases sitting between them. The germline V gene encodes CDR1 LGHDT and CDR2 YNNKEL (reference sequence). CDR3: CASSSKRGNNSPLHF. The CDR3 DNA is TGTGCCAGCAGCTCCAAGCGCGGGAATAATTCACCCCTCCACTTT.

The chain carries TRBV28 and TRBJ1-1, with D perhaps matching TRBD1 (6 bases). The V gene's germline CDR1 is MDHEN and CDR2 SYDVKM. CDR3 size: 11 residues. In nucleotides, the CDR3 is TGTGTGGGGACAAGAGGCTCTGAAGCTTTCTTT. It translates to CVGTRGSEAFF.

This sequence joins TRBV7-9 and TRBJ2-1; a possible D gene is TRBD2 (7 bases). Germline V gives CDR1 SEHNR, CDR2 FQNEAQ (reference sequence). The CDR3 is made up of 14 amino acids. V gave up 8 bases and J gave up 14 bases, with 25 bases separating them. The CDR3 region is CASSQGGGRPKKFF. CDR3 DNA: TGTGCCAGCTCACAGGGCGGGGGTCGACCAAAAAAGTTCTTC. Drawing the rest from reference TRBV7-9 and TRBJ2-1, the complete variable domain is DTGVSQNPRHKITKRGQNVTFRCDPISEHNRLYWYRQTLGQGPEFLTYFQNEAQLEKSRLLSDRFSAERPKGSFSTLEIQRTEQGDSAMYLCASSQGGGRPKKFFGPGTRLTVL.

CDR3 nucleotides: TGTGCCAGTAGGGGACAGGGATCCGAGCAGTACTTC. Translation gives CASRGQGSEQYF. The chain employs TRBV19 and TRBJ2-7, with 9 bases matching TRBD1. The ends lost 6 bases at V and 6 bases at J; junction bases unmatched: 3. Per the germline V gene, CDR1 is LNHDA and CDR2 is SQIVND (reference sequence). The CDR3 covers 12 residues. The variable domain in full, completed from reference TRBV19 and TRBJ2-7, reads DGGITQSPKYLFRKEGQNVTLSCEQNLNHDAMYWYRQDPGQGLRLIYYSQIVNDFQKGDIAEGYSVSREKKESFPLTVTSAQKNPTAFYLCASRGQGSEQYFGPGTRLTVT.

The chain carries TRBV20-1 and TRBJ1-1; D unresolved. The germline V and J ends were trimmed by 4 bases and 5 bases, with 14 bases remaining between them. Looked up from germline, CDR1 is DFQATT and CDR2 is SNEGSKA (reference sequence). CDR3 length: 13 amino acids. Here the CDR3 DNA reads TGCAGTGCTATTGAGGGAGGATTTACTGAAGCTTTCTTT. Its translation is CSAIEGGFTEAFF.